These 27 T cell receptor beta chains originate from one sample sequenced in a study of blood T cells in healthy people across ages. The use of a sample-barcoded 5' primer and a J-beta primer mix characterized a second PCR of about 7 to 12 cycles. TCRdb re-analysed the 5' RACE reads in MiXCR, keeping a single row per CDR3 protein. This sample has about 1,500,000 distinct CDR3 sequences, with roughly 40% found just once. The sequenced sample consisted of blood. The receptors shown here come from a woman between 18 and 29 years old in good health.

There are a few counts of this clonotype. V and J are TRBV20-1 and TRBJ2-7; no reliable D call. The V end lost 1 base, the J end lost 0 bases, and 13 bases lay between the germline ends. Germline V gene data show CDR1 as DFQATT and CDR2 as SNEGSKA (reference sequence). This CDR3 region has 15 residues. CDR3 DNA sequence: TGCAGTGCTAGAGGTGGCGCAAAAGGCTCCTACGAGCAGTACTTC. The encoded protein is CSARGGAKGSYEQYF.

The rearrangement uses TRBV10-3 and TRBJ2-3, with 8 bases matching TRBD2. The germline V gene encodes CDR1 ENHRY and CDR2 SYGVKD. V trimming: 7 bases; J trimming: 4 bases; junction bases outside the gene matches: 7. The CDR3 has 14 amino acids. CDR3 coding DNA: TGTGCCATCAAAAGGAGCGGGAGTCCAGATACGCAGTATTTT. It codes for CAIKRSGSPDTQYF.

The genes are TRBV11-1 and TRBJ2-5, with D unresolved. Germline V gene lookup returns CDR1 SGHAT and CDR2 FQDESV (reference sequence). The CDR3 totals 16 residues. Trimming removed 4 bases from V and 4 bases from J, with 19 bases in between. The CDR3: CASSSIGGLVRETQYF. CDR3 DNA: TGTGCCAGCAGCTCGATAGGTGGGCTGGTCCGAGAGACCCAGTACTTC.

V gene TRBV4-1 combines with J gene TRBJ2-5; perhaps TRBD2 as D (6 bases). The CDR3 spans 18 residues. With 4 bases removed from V and 1 base from J, the gap between germline ends came to 22 bases. Germline values: CDR1 MGHRA, CDR2 YSYEKL. The CDR3 spells CASSPSPREQRVQETQYF. The CDR3 nucleotides read TGCGCCAGCAGCCCATCCCCTCGGGAACAGCGGGTCCAAGAGACCCAGTACTTC.

This clonotype was detected only a few times. Here the CDR3 reads CASSIAATNEKLFF. Here the CDR3 DNA reads TGTGCCAGCAGTATAGCTGCAACTAATGAAAAACTGTTTTTT. The chain combines TRBV7-9 with TRBJ1-4; D is uncertain. Trimming shortened V by 6 bases and J by 0 bases, and 8 bases separated the two germline ends. The germline V gene encodes CDR1 SEHNR and CDR2 FQNEAQ (reference sequence). The CDR3 contains 14 residues.

This clonotype came up a few times. The V gene is TRBV7-9, the J gene TRBJ2-5, with 7 bases aligning to TRBD1. The J segment lost 1 base and the V segment lost 1 base, leaving 6 bases of the junction unmatched. This CDR3 is 16 amino acids long. CDR1 is SEHNR and CDR2 is FQNEAQ in the germline V gene (reference sequence). In DNA, the CDR3 is TGTGCCAGCAGCTTAGGTACAGGGGCCGGCCAAGAGACCCAGTACTTC. This encodes CASSLGTGAGQETQYF.

This chain joins TRBV12-3 or TRBV12-4 and TRBJ2-7; the match to TRBD1 covers 10 bases. The CDR3 extends over 16 amino acids. The V gene end was trimmed by 5 bases and the J gene end by 2 bases; junction bases not matched to a gene: 9. The CDR3 coding sequence is TGTGCCAGCAGTACCGGGACAGGGGCGGCCACCTACGAGCAGTACTTC. Translation: CASSTGTGAATYEQYF.

This clonotype was detected a few times. The J gene is TRBJ2-3, the V gene TRBV6-2 or TRBV6-3; D is uncertain. Germline-derived CDR1 and CDR2 are MNHEY and SVGEGT. V was trimmed by 7 bases and J by 2 bases, leaving 13 bases between them. This CDR3 contains 14 residues. The CDR3 coding sequence is TGTGCCAGCACCGATGGGCGGCTCACAGATACGCAGTATTTT. This encodes CASTDGRLTDTQYF.

The chain employs TRBV30 and TRBJ2-7; 7 bases align to TRBD1. The V gene end was trimmed by 5 bases and the J gene end by 2 bases; junction bases not matched to a gene: 6. The CDR3 covers 13 residues. Germline V gene lookup returns CDR1 GTSNPN and CDR2 SVGIG (reference sequence). The CDR3 reads CAWSTGTPYEQYF. The CDR3 nucleotides are TGTGCCTGGTCGACAGGGACGCCCTACGAGCAGTACTTC.

This clonotype was counted only a few times. The chain recombines TRBV20-1 with TRBJ2-1, with D maybe TRBD2 (5 bases). CDR1 and CDR2 (germline): DFQATT, SNEGSKA (reference sequence). Trimming took off 0 bases at V and 6 bases at J, with 6 bases between the two ends. The CDR3 contains 12 residues. The CDR3, as DNA: TGCAGTGCTAGAGATCGGGGCAATGAGCAGTTCTTC. Residues: CSARDRGNEQFF.

This clonotype has only a few counts. The chain recombines TRBV6-2 or TRBV6-3 with TRBJ2-5; D unclear. The CDR3 extends over 13 amino acids. Germline V gene data show CDR1 as MNHEY and CDR2 as SVGEGT. V was cut by 3 bases and J by 1 base, with 6 bases left in between. The CDR3 loop is CASSYNPQETQYF. DNA for the CDR3: TGTGCCAGCAGTTATAACCCCCAAGAGACCCAGTACTTC.

There are a few counts of this clonotype. The V gene is TRBV11-2, the J gene TRBJ1-1; D ambiguous. Deletions cut 1 base from V and 3 bases from J, with 9 bases between. Germline CDR1 is SGHAT and CDR2 is FQNNGV. This CDR3 is built from 14 residues. CDR3: CASSLVMPYTEAFF. CDR3 DNA: TGTGCCAGCAGCTTAGTGATGCCCTACACTGAAGCTTTCTTT.

V usage is TRBV4-2 and J usage is TRBJ2-2; 8 nucleotides match TRBD2. The CDR3 runs 16 residues. V gave up 0 bases and J gave up 5 bases; unmatched junction bases: 5. Germline loops: CDR1 LGHNA, CDR2 YNFKEQ. The CDR3 nucleotides are TGTGCCAGCAGCCAAGACCCGGGAGGGGTTACCGGGGAGCTGTTTTTT. It codes for CASSQDPGGVTGELFF.

CDR3 DNA: TGCAGCGGAATGGTTTTACGGGACGTGAACACTGAAGCTTTCTTT. Its protein is CSGMVLRDVNTEAFF. The V call is TRBV29-1, the J call TRBJ1-1; D is possibly TRBD1 (5 bases). Looked up from germline, CDR1 is SQVTM and CDR2 is ANQGSEA. Between the trimmed V and J ends, which lost 7 bases and 0 bases, there was a span of 18 bases. CDR3 length: 15 amino acids.

This chain links TRBV9 with TRBJ2-3, with TRBD2 matching 11 bases. The CDR3 sequence is 18 residues long. The J segment lost 2 bases and the V segment lost 4 bases, leaving 12 bases of the junction unmatched. Germline lookup yields CDR1 SGDLS and CDR2 YYNGEE. CDR3 DNA: TGTGCCAGCAGCACCAGGGCCTCTAGCGGGGGGTTCACAGATACGCAGTATTTT. Translation: CASSTRASSGGFTDTQYF.

This clonotype was counted a few times. The J gene is TRBJ2-7, the V gene TRBV3-1; maybe TRBD2 (5 bases). The CDR3 length is 15 residues. The V gene's germline CDR1 is LGHDT and CDR2 YNNKEL (reference sequence). V was shortened by 0 bases and J by 6 bases, with 15 bases between the two germline ends. The CDR3 loop is CASSQDWNRRGEQYF. The DNA for the CDR3 is TGTGCCAGCAGCCAAGATTGGAACCGACGGGGCGAGCAGTACTTC.

Here the CDR3 DNA reads TGTGCCAGCACTCGTGCGGCGAGCTCCTACGAGCAGTACTTC. It yields the protein CASTRAASSYEQYF. V gene TRBV6-5 combines with J gene TRBJ2-7; D unresolved. Germline CDR1 and CDR2: MNHEY and SVGAGI. This CDR3 comprises 14 residues. V was clipped by 7 bases and J by 0 bases, with 13 bases between them.

The chain recombines TRBV7-8 with TRBJ2-5; D remains unclear. Germline CDR1 SGHVS, CDR2 FQNEAQ. The CDR3 runs to 16 residues. V lost 5 bases to trimming and J lost 5 bases, with 21 bases between them. CDR3 protein: CASSVPHDKSGETQYF. DNA of the CDR3: TGTGCCAGCAGCGTCCCTCACGATAAGTCTGGGGAGACCCAGTACTTC.

The J gene is TRBJ2-1, the V gene TRBV20-1; TRBD1 matches 11 bases. There are 14 residues in the CDR3. Germline-derived CDR1 and CDR2 are DFQATT and SNEGSKA (reference sequence). J lost 6 bases, V lost 1 base, and 2 bases had no gene match. Written as DNA, the CDR3 is TGCAGTGCTAGAGTCGGGACAGGGGGCAATGAGCAGTTCTTC. It is translated as CSARVGTGGNEQFF.

The chain uses TRBV7-9 and TRBJ1-5; 9 bases line up with TRBD1. This CDR3 spans 15 amino acids. V lost 5 bases, J lost 5 bases, and 7 bases stayed unmatched. Germline CDR1 reads SEHNR; CDR2 reads FQNEAQ (reference sequence). CDR3 sequence reads: CASSKGTGKDQPQHF. In DNA, the CDR3 is TGTGCCAGCAGCAAGGGGACAGGGAAGGATCAGCCCCAGCATTTT.

CDR3 residues: CASSTTVLAGTQYF. Written as DNA, the CDR3 is TGTGCCAGTAGTACCACCGTCCTGGCGGGGACCCAGTACTTC. The chain uses TRBV19 and TRBJ2-7, with D possibly being TRBD2 (5 bases). Matching the DNA end better, TRBJ2-5 makes the J call doubtful. This CDR3 spans 14 amino acids. The V gene's germline CDR1 is LNHDA and CDR2 SQIVND (reference sequence).

This clonotype was seen only a few times. The chain combines TRBV6-5 with TRBJ1-2, with D possibly matching TRBD1 (6 bases). The V and J ends lost 0 bases and 13 bases respectively, with 9 bases between them. Germline assignment: CDR1 MNHEY and CDR2 SVGAGI. This CDR3 comprises 11 residues. The chain's CDR3 is CASSYSGGVTF. CDR3 nucleotide sequence: TGTGCCAGCAGTTACTCAGGGGGAGTCACCTTC.

V is TRBV7-9 and J is TRBJ1-5; TRBD1 matches at 9 bases. The ends lost 0 bases at V and 3 bases at J; junction bases unmatched: 6. This CDR3 contains 17 residues. Germline assignment: CDR1 SEHNR and CDR2 FQNEAQ (reference sequence). The DNA for the CDR3 is TGTGCCAGCAGCTTAGCAAGACGGACAGGGGTCAATCAGCCCCAGCATTTT. Translation gives CASSLARRTGVNQPQHF.

The chain has TRBV12-3 or TRBV12-4 and TRBJ1-6; D not certain. V was trimmed by 6 bases and J by 11 bases, leaving 14 bases between them. The CDR3 loop spans 13 amino acids. The CDR3 protein is CASSSPPPAPLHF. The CDR3 DNA sequence: TGTGCCAGCAGCTCGCCGCCGCCTGCACCCCTCCACTTT.

The CDR3 DNA follows: TGTGCCAGCAGTTTTGTGGATATGACCGAGGACAATGAGCAGTTCTTC. Amino acid sequence: CASSFVDMTEDNEQFF. The chain combines TRBV28 with TRBJ2-1; D unclear. Germline V gene sequence: CDR1 MDHEN, CDR2 SYDVKM. CDR3 size: 16 residues. The germline V and J ends were trimmed by 3 bases and 5 bases, with 17 bases remaining between them.

This clonotype was observed many times. The chain links TRBV5-1 to TRBJ2-1; 8 bases align to TRBD2. The CDR3 extends over 15 amino acids. Trimming removed 8 bases from V and 3 bases from J; junction bases left unmatched: 10. Germline lookup yields CDR1 SGHRS and CDR2 YFSETQ. DNA of the CDR3: TGCGCCAGTTCTTACGCGGGAGGTAACTACAATGAGCAGTTCTTC. Translated: CASSYAGGNYNEQFF.

The chain combines TRBV12-3 or TRBV12-4 with TRBJ1-6; the match to TRBD1 covers 7 bases. The J segment lost 3 bases and the V segment lost 7 bases, leaving 9 bases of the junction unmatched. The CDR3 has 16 amino acids. CDR3 nucleotides: TGTGCCAGCACCCTGGAAGGGGGCAACTATAATTCACCCCTCCACTTT. Protein product: CASTLEGGNYNSPLHF.